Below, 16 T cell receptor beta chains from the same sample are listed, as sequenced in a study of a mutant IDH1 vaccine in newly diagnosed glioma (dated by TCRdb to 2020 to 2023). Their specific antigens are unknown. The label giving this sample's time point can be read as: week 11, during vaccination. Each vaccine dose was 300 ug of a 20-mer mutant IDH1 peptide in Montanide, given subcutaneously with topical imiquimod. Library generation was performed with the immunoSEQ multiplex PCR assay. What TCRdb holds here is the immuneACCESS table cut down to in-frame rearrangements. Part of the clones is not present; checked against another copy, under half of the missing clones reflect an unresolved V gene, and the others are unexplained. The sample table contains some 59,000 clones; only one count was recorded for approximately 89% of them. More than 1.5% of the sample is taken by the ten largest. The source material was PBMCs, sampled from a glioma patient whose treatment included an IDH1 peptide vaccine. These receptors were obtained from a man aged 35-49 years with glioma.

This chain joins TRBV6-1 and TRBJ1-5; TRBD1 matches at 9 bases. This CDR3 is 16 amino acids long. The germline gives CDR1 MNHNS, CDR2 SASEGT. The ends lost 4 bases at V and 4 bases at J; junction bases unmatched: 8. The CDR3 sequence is CASSAGQGMGNQPQHF. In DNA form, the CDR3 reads TGTGCCAGCAGTGCTGGACAGGGGATGGGTAATCAGCCCCAGCATTTT.

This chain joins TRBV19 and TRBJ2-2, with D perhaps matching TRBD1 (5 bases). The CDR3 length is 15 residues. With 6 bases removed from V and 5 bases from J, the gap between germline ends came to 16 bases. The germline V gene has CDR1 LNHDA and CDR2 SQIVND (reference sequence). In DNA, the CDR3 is TGTGCCAGTAGGCCCGCGGCAGGGAAGACCGGGGAGCTGTTTTTT. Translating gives CASRPAAGKTGELFF.

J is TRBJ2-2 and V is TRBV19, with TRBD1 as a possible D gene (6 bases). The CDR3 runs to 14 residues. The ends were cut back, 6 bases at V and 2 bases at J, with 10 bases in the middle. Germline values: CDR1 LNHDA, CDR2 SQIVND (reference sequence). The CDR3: CASSRTANTGELFF. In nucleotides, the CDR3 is TGTGCCAGTAGCAGGACAGCCAACACCGGGGAGCTGTTTTTT.

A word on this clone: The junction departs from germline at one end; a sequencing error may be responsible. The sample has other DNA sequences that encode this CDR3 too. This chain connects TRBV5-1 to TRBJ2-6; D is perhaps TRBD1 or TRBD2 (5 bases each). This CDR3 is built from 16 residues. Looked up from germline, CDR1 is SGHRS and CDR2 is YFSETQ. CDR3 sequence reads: CASSLEQLDGANVLTF. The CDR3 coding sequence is TGCGCCAGCAGCTTGGAACAACTGGACGGGGCCAACGTCCTAACTTTC.

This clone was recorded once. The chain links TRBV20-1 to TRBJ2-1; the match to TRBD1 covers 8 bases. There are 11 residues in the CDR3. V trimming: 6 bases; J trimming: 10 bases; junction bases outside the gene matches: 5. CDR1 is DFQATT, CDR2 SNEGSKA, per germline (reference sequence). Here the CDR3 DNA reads TGCAGTGCCAGCCGGGACAGGGAGCAGTTCTTC. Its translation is CSASRDREQFF.

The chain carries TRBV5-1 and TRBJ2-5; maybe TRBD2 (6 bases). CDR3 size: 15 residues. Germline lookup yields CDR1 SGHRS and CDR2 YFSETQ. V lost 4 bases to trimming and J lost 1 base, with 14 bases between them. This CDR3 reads CASSQNTGSQETQYF. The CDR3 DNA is TGCGCCAGCAGCCAAAATACCGGGAGCCAAGAGACCCAGTACTTC.

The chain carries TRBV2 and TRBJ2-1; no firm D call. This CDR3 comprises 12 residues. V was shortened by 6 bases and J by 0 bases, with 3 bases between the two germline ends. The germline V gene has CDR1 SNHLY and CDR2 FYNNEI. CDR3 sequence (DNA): TGTGCCAGCAGGGGCTCCTACAATGAGCAGTTCTTC. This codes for CASRGSYNEQFF.

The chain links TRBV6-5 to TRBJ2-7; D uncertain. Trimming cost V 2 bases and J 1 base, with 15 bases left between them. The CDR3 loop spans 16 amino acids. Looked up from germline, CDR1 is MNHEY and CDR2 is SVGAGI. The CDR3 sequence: CASSYRVSGVSYEQYF. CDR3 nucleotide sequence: TGTGCCAGCAGTTACAGGGTGTCGGGCGTTTCCTACGAGCAGTACTTC.

The CDR3 sequence: CASSVDGGVREQYV. The CDR3 nucleotides read TGTGCCAGCAGCGTGGACGGAGGGGTACGGGAGCAGTACGTC. J is TRBJ2-7 and V is TRBV7-2; possible D gene TRBD2, 6 bases. CDR1 and CDR2 from the germline V gene are SGHTA and FQGNSA. Trimming stripped 5 bases from V and 7 bases from J, with 18 bases between. The CDR3 is 14 residues long.

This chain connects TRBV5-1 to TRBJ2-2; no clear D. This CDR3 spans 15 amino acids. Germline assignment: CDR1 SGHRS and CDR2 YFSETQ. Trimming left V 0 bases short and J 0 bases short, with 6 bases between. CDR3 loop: CASSLGPTNTGELFF. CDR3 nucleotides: TGCGCCAGCAGCTTGGGTCCCACGAACACCGGGGAGCTGTTTTTT.

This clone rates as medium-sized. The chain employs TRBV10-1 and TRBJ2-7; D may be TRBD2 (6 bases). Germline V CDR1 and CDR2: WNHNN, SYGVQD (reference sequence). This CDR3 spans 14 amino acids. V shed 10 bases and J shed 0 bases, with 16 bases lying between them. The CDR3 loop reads CAIAGTAYSYEQYV. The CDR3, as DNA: TGCGCCATCGCCGGGACTGCCTACTCCTACGAGCAGTACGTC.

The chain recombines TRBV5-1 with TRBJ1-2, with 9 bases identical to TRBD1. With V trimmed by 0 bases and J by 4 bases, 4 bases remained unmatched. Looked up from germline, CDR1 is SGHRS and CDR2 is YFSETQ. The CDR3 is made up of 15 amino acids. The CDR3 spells CASSLGGQGTYGYTF. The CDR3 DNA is TGCGCCAGCAGCTTGGGGGGACAGGGAACCTATGGCTACACCTTC.

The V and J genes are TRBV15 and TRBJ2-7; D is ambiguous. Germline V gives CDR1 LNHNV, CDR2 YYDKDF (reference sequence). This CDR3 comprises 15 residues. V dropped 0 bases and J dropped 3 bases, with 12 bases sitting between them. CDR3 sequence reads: CATSREGNGDYEQYF. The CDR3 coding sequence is TGTGCCACCAGCAGAGAGGGTAACGGTGACTACGAGCAGTACTTC.

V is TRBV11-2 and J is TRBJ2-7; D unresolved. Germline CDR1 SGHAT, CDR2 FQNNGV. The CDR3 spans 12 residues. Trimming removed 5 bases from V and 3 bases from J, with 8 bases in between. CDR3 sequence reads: CASSPNRYEQYF. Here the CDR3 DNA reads TGTGCCAGCAGCCCAAACCGCTACGAGCAGTACTTC.

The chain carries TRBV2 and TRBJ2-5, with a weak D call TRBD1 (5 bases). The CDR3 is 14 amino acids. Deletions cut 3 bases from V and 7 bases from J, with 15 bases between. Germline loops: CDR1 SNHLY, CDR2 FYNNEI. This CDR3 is CASSDGQDLSTQYF. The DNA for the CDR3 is TGTGCCAGCAGTGATGGACAAGACCTGTCGACCCAGTACTTC. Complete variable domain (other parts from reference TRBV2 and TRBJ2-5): EPEVTQTPSHQVTQMGQEVILRCVPISNHLYFYWYRQILGQKVEFLVSFYNNEISEKSEIFDDQFSVERPDGSNFTLKIRSTKLEDSAMYFCASSDGQDLSTQYFGPGTRLLVL.

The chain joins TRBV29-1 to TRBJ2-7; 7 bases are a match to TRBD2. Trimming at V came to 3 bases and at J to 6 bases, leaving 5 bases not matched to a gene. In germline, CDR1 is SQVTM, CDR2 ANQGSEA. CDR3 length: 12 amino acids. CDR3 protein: CSVDYTGGEQYF. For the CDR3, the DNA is TGCAGCGTTGATTATACGGGGGGCGAGCAGTACTTC.